This entry lists 20 T cell receptor beta chains sequenced from one sample in a study of CD8+CD57+ T cells in acquired aplastic anemia. The use of genomic DNA as template underpinned the TCR beta VDJ and CDR3 profiling. TCRdb re-called the reads with MiXCR, one entry per CDR3 protein. The sample yields about 98,000 distinct CDR3 sequences, around 68% seen once. Patients chosen for sequencing had CD8+CD57+ cells that had expanded, as shown by flow cytometry. Sequenced: sorted CD4+, CD8+, or CD8+CD57+ T cells (not recorded which) from PBMCs. Receptors were obtained from a human donor with aplastic anemia.

CDR3 protein: CASSRGTSNYGYTF. As DNA, the CDR3 is TGTGCCAGCAGTCGAGGGACCTCTAACTATGGCTACACCTTC. This chain joins TRBV12-3 or TRBV12-4 and TRBJ1-2, with D perhaps matching TRBD1 (5 bases). V was shortened by 5 bases and J by 0 bases, with 10 bases between the two germline ends. The CDR3 is made up of 14 amino acids.

The rearrangement links TRBV29-1 to TRBJ1-3; weak D call: TRBD1 (5 bases). Germline V gene sequence: CDR1 SQVTM, CDR2 ANQGSEA. CDR3 length equals 14 residues. V lost 4 bases, J lost 4 bases, and 14 bases lay in between. CDR3 in amino acids: CSVGGATTGNTIYF. The CDR3 DNA reads TGCAGCGTTGGAGGGGCCACCACCGGAAACACCATATATTTT. The variable domain in full, completed from reference TRBV29-1 and TRBJ1-3, reads SAVISQKPSRDICQRGTSLTIQCQVDSQVTMMFWYRQQPGQSLTLIATANQGSEATYESGFVIDKFPISRPNLTFSTLTVSNMSPEDSSIYLCSVGGATTGNTIYFGEGSWLTVV.

The rearrangement joins TRBV11-2 to TRBJ2-1, with no clear D. V lost 1 base to trimming and J lost 5 bases, with 9 bases between them. CDR1 and CDR2 (germline): SGHAT, FQNNGV. The CDR3 loop spans 14 amino acids. Here the CDR3 DNA reads TGTGCCAGCAGCTTAGGGTCAGCCAACAATGAGCAGTTCTTC. It codes for CASSLGSANNEQFF.

The V and J genes are TRBV5-1 and TRBJ2-3; the D is unclear. This CDR3 is 17 amino acids long. Germline CDR1 is SGHRS and CDR2 is YFSETQ. Trimming removed 0 bases from V and 3 bases from J, with 17 bases in between. The CDR3 region has the DNA TGCGCCAGCAGCTTGGACACGGCGGTAATACGTACAGATACGCAGTATTTT. Translated: CASSLDTAVIRTDTQYF.

V is TRBV29-1 and J is TRBJ2-1, with D tentatively TRBD2 (7 bases). The CDR3 consists of 13 residues. V gave up 6 bases and J gave up 7 bases, with 16 bases separating them. The germline V gene encodes CDR1 SQVTM and CDR2 ANQGSEA. The CDR3, as DNA: TGCAGCGTGCGCGGGGGCGCGACAAATGAGCAGTTCTTC. This gives the protein CSVRGGATNEQFF.

This sequence joins TRBV10-3 and TRBJ1-6; no clear D gene. The CDR3 contains 15 residues. V lost 7 bases and J lost 7, with 17 bases in between. Germline CDR1 ENHRY, CDR2 SYGVKD. CDR3 sequence reads: CAIKDESAVNSPLHF. The CDR3 region has the DNA TGTGCCATCAAAGACGAGTCCGCGGTAAATTCACCCCTCCACTTT.

This rearrangement joins TRBV12-3 or TRBV12-4 to TRBJ2-1, with D perhaps matching TRBD2 (6 bases). The germline V and J ends were trimmed by 10 bases and 10 bases, with 23 bases remaining between them. The CDR3 spans 14 residues. For the CDR3, the DNA is TGTGCCACCCGAAGAGGGACTCACGCCTACGAGCAGTTCTTC. Its protein is CATRRGTHAYEQFF.

The chain uses TRBV10-3 and TRBJ2-3; weak D call: TRBD1 (5 bases). The V end lost 0 bases, the J end lost 1 base, and 14 bases lay between the germline ends. The CDR3 has 17 residues. Germline CDR1 is ENHRY and CDR2 is SYGVKD. CDR3 region: CAISESRRGGGTDTQYF. The DNA of the CDR3 is TGTGCCATCAGTGAGTCGAGAAGGGGTGGAGGCACAGATACGCAGTATTTT.

This chain uses TRBV7-3 with TRBJ2-7, with 13 bases matching TRBD2. Trimming removed 5 bases from V and 2 bases from J; junction bases left unmatched: 6. This CDR3 is 16 amino acids long. Germline V gene sequence: CDR1 SGHTA, CDR2 FQGTGA. DNA for the CDR3: TGTGCCAGCAGCCCAGGACTAGCGGGAGTAACCTACGAGCAGTACTTC. It yields the protein CASSPGLAGVTYEQYF.

This sequence joins TRBV2 and TRBJ1-5; TRBD1 agrees at 8 bases. The V gene's germline CDR1 is SNHLY and CDR2 FYNNEI. The junction had 6 bases not matched to a gene; V was cut back by 5 bases and J by 3 bases. The CDR3 extends over 15 amino acids. As DNA, the CDR3 is TGTGCCAGCAGTCGACAGGGGTGGACCAATCAGCCCCAGCATTTT. Translated, it gives CASSRQGWTNQPQHF. Combining the CDR3 with reference TRBV2 and TRBJ1-5 gives the whole variable domain EPEVTQTPSHQVTQMGQEVILRCVPISNHLYFYWYRQILGQKVEFLVSFYNNEISEKSEIFDDQFSVERPDGSNFTLKIRSTKLEDSAMYFCASSRQGWTNQPQHFGDGTRLSIL.

In its sample, this clonotype was seen many times. This chain uses TRBV5-6 with TRBJ2-2; 13 nucleotides align to TRBD2. There are 15 residues in the CDR3. Unmatched junction bases numbered 6, after V lost 4 bases and J lost 9 bases. Germline V lookup: CDR1 SGHDT, CDR2 YYEEEE. The CDR3 bases are TGTGCCAGCAGCCCTAGGACTAGCGGGAGTCGGGAGCTGTTTTTT. This codes for CASSPRTSGSRELFF.

This clonotype was observed at least ten times. V is TRBV13 and J is TRBJ1-1; no clear D gene. Germline V gene sequence: CDR1 PRHDT, CDR2 FYEKMQ (reference sequence). With 5 bases removed from V and 1 base from J, the gap between germline ends came to 11 bases. The CDR3 runs to 14 residues. The CDR3 nucleotides read TGTGCCAGCAGCCCCAAGCGCCAGAACACTGAAGCTTTCTTT. Amino acids: CASSPKRQNTEAFF.

V gene TRBV2 combines with J gene TRBJ1-1; tentatively, D is TRBD1 (5 bases). Trimming stripped 6 bases from V and 11 bases from J, with 10 bases between. The CDR3 consists of 10 residues. Germline V lookup: CDR1 SNHLY, CDR2 FYNNEI. CDR3 sequence: CASRGGVAFF. In DNA form, the CDR3 reads TGTGCCAGCAGGGGGGGGGTGGCTTTCTTT.

This chain connects TRBV29-1 to TRBJ2-5; TRBD2 agrees at 10 bases. This CDR3 is built from 16 residues. Germline V gene sequence: CDR1 SQVTM, CDR2 ANQGSEA. After removal of 4 bases from V and 6 bases from J, the junction contained 14 bases not matched to a gene. The CDR3 here is CSVGGASGRTWQTQYF. CDR3 bases: TGCAGCGTTGGGGGCGCTAGCGGGAGAACTTGGCAGACCCAGTACTTC.

A single count supports this clonotype. The rearrangement links TRBV7-2 to TRBJ2-2, with D possibly matching TRBD2 (5 bases). Trimming shortened V by 5 bases and J by 7 bases, and 11 bases separated the two germline ends. Germline CDR1 and CDR2: SGHTA and FQGNSA. The CDR3 has 13 amino acids. In DNA form, the CDR3 reads TGTGCCAGCAGCCCGGGGAGTAACGGGGAGCTGTTTTTT. It translates to CASSPGSNGELFF. The full variable domain, with the rest looked up from reference TRBV7-2 and TRBJ2-2, is GAGVSQSPSNKVTEKGKDVELRCDPISGHTALYWYRQSLGQGLEFLIYFQGNSAPDKSGLPSDRFSAERTGGSVSTLTIQRTQQEDSAVYLCASSPGSNGELFFGEGSRLTVL.

This rearrangement joins TRBV11-1 to TRBJ2-3; 10 nucleotides align to TRBD1. After removal of 4 bases from V and 1 base from J, the junction contained 8 bases not matched to a gene. The CDR3 runs to 17 residues. Germline CDR1 and CDR2: SGHAT and FQDESV (reference sequence). DNA for the CDR3: TGTGCCAGCAGCTCCGGGACAGGGGTTTTTGGCACAGATACGCAGTATTTT. Its protein is CASSSGTGVFGTDTQYF.

The table lists this clonotype with a few counts. The chain joins TRBV29-1 to TRBJ1-2, with 7 bases aligning to TRBD1. The CDR3 spans 15 residues. Trimming at V came to 6 bases and at J to 1 base, leaving 11 bases not matched to a gene. Per germline, CDR1 SQVTM and CDR2 ANQGSEA. CDR3: CSVGTDKKNNYGYTF. In DNA, the CDR3 is TGCAGCGTCGGGACAGACAAGAAAAATAACTATGGCTACACCTTC.

This sequence joins TRBV25-1 and TRBJ2-7, with D possibly matching TRBD2 (6 bases). CDR1 and CDR2 from the germline V gene are MGHDK and SYGVNS. The CDR3 loop spans 12 amino acids. The V end lost 4 bases, the J end lost 3 bases, and 7 bases lay between the germline ends. The CDR3 DNA is TGTGCCAGCAGTGGGGACTTCTACGAGCAGTACTTC. It encodes CASSGDFYEQYF.

This clonotype has a handful of counts. V is TRBV25-1 and J is TRBJ1-2; 7 nucleotides align to TRBD1. From germline, CDR1 is MGHDK and CDR2 SYGVNS. There are 12 residues in the CDR3. Germline trimming cut 6 bases from V and 4 bases from J; bases unmatched to any gene: 2. The CDR3 sequence is CASSGTVYGYTF. The CDR3 nucleotides read TGTGCCAGCAGCGGGACAGTCTATGGCTACACCTTC.

The chain recombines TRBV25-1 with TRBJ2-2, with 10 bases that match TRBD1. J lost 5 bases, V lost 11 bases, and 5 bases had no gene match. CDR3 length equals 13 residues. CDR1 is MGHDK, CDR2 SYGVNS, per germline. The CDR3 sequence: CAGTGERTGELFF. The CDR3 bases are TGTGCCGGGACAGGGGAAAGGACCGGGGAGCTGTTTTTT.